A single sample gave rise to the 32 T cell receptor beta chains below, sequenced in a study of blood T cell repertoires in COVID-19 (dated by TCRdb to the early 2020s). Library prep was done by the immunoSEQ multiplex PCR assay. TCRdb took this table from immuneACCESS and kept in-frame rearrangements with V and J called. Such tables lack part of the clones; where checked against another copy, unresolved V genes explain under half of the gap, and the rest is unexplained. The sample table lists 200,000 to 250,000 clones, more than 75% of them with a count of one. The biggest ten clones account for 1.6% of the sample. Sequencing was done on a sample of PBMCs or T cells enriched from blood (not recorded which). These TCRs come from a woman aged 45-60 years who had recovered from COVID-19.

The CDR3 is CASSQASRDIKGKLFF. In DNA form, the CDR3 reads TGCGCCAGCAGCCAGGCAAGCCGGGACATAAAGGGAAAACTGTTTTTT. This rearrangement joins TRBV4-1 to TRBJ1-4; D might be TRBD1 (6 bases). V lost 3 bases, J lost 10 bases, and 21 bases lay in between. CDR1 is MGHRA, CDR2 YSYEKL, per germline. The CDR3 runs 16 residues.

The V call is TRBV5-4, the J call TRBJ2-2; 9 bases agree with TRBD1. The CDR3 is made up of 15 amino acids. V gave up 2 bases and J gave up 5 bases; unmatched junction bases: 4. Germline-derived CDR1 and CDR2 are SGHNT and YYREEE (reference sequence). As DNA, the CDR3 is TGTGCCAGCAGCTTTACAGGGGGCGGGACCGGGGAGCTGTTTTTT. This encodes CASSFTGGGTGELFF.

The CDR3 bases are TGTGCTAGTGGTACACACACCGGAGGGGACGCTTTCTTT. Residues: CASGTHTGGDAFF. This rearrangement joins TRBV12-5 to TRBJ1-1, with D maybe TRBD1 (5 bases). The germline gives CDR1 LGHNT, CDR2 FRNRAP. Deletions cut 5 bases from V and 11 bases from J, with 18 bases between. CDR3 size: 13 residues.

The CDR3 nucleotides are TGTGCCATCAGAACCGGGACAGGGGGCACAGATACGCAGTATTTT. Translation: CAIRTGTGGTDTQYF. This sequence joins TRBV10-3 and TRBJ2-3; 10 nucleotides align to TRBD1. This CDR3 spans 15 amino acids. V gave up 6 bases and J gave up 1 base; unmatched junction bases: 4. Germline loops: CDR1 ENHRY, CDR2 SYGVKD.

This chain connects TRBV7-2 to TRBJ2-1; TRBD2 agrees at 11 bases. Trimming removed 7 bases from V and 6 bases from J; junction bases left unmatched: 5. In germline, CDR1 is SGHTA, CDR2 FQGNSA. This CDR3 spans 14 amino acids. The CDR3 reads CASNVAGGFNEQFF. For the CDR3, the DNA is TGTGCCAGCAACGTAGCGGGAGGGTTCAATGAGCAGTTCTTC.

V and J are TRBV7-6 and TRBJ2-2; D is undetermined. Trimming took 0 bases from V and 4 from J, leaving 6 bases between them. The CDR3 has 14 residues. CDR1 is SGHVS, CDR2 FNYEAQ, per germline. CDR3 in amino acids: CASSLAQVTGELFF. The CDR3 coding sequence is TGTGCCAGCAGCTTAGCGCAGGTCACCGGGGAGCTGTTTTTT.

This chain joins TRBV28 and TRBJ2-2, with TRBD1 as a possible D gene (6 bases). The CDR3 consists of 17 residues. V shed 2 bases and J shed 4 bases, with 17 bases lying between them. The germline V gene encodes CDR1 MDHEN and CDR2 SYDVKM. CDR3 protein: CASSLQGPAASTGELFF. The CDR3 DNA sequence: TGTGCCAGCAGTTTACAGGGGCCGGCCGCGAGCACCGGGGAGCTGTTTTTT.

The chain recombines TRBV10-1 with TRBJ2-7; tentatively, D is TRBD2 (5 bases). The CDR3 runs 13 residues. V lost 6 bases and J lost 2, with 11 bases in between. Germline values: CDR1 WNHNN, CDR2 SYGVQD (reference sequence). The CDR3 sequence is CASSRGPPYEQYF. Here the CDR3 DNA reads TGCGCCAGCAGCAGAGGGCCCCCCTACGAGCAGTACTTC.

V usage is TRBV10-3 and J usage is TRBJ2-5, with D possibly TRBD2 on 5 matching bases. V lost 3 bases to trimming and J lost 2 bases, with 13 bases between them. The CDR3 is 15 amino acids. Germline CDR1 reads ENHRY; CDR2 reads SYGVKD. Here the CDR3 DNA reads TGTGCCATCAGTGATTCGGGGAGTAGTCAAGAGACCCAGTACTTC. Translated: CAISDSGSSQETQYF.

This clone was seen once. V gene TRBV5-1 combines with J gene TRBJ1-2, with 8 nucleotides matching TRBD1. CDR1 and CDR2 (germline): SGHRS, YFSETQ. J lost 3 bases, V lost 0 bases, and 4 bases had no gene match. The CDR3 loop spans 15 amino acids. The CDR3 loop is CASSLVAGGDYGYTF. DNA for the CDR3: TGCGCCAGCAGCTTGGTGGCAGGGGGCGACTATGGCTACACCTTC.

The rearrangement links TRBV27 to TRBJ2-1, with 11 bases lining up with TRBD2. J was trimmed by 8 bases and V by 5 bases; bases with no gene match: 8. Looked up from germline, CDR1 is MNHEY and CDR2 is SMNVEV (reference sequence). The CDR3 is made up of 15 amino acids. This CDR3 is CASSLTSGRGDEQFF. The DNA of the CDR3 is TGTGCCAGCAGTCTAACTAGCGGGAGAGGAGATGAGCAGTTCTTC.

This chain connects TRBV11-2 to TRBJ1-4; 8 nucleotides agree with TRBD1. This CDR3 has 15 amino acids. The germline gives CDR1 SGHAT, CDR2 FQNNGV. V lost 5 bases, J lost 5 bases, and 7 bases stayed unmatched. CDR3 DNA sequence: TGTGCCAGCAGCAGCCGGGACAGGTACAATGAAAAACTGTTTTTT. Amino acid sequence: CASSSRDRYNEKLFF.

This rearrangement joins TRBV10-3 to TRBJ1-3; perhaps TRBD1 as D (5 bases). The CDR3 has 13 residues. V gave up 6 bases and J gave up 2 bases, with 8 bases separating them. Germline V gene lookup returns CDR1 ENHRY and CDR2 SYGVKD. The CDR3 coding sequence is TGTGCCATCAGGCAGGGAACTGGAAACACCATATATTTT. Translation gives CAIRQGTGNTIYF.

CDR3 DNA sequence: TGTGCCAGCAGTTTTCGAGGTCGATCCTACGAGCAGTACTTC. Protein sequence: CASSFRGRSYEQYF. The chain has TRBV27 and TRBJ2-7; D gene unclear. The V gene lost 3 bases and the J gene lost 1 base, with 10 bases spanning the gap. Germline V gene data show CDR1 as MNHEY and CDR2 as SMNVEV (reference sequence). The CDR3 covers 14 residues.

The chain links TRBV20-1 to TRBJ2-1; 7 bases line up with TRBD2. The V gene end was trimmed by 3 bases and the J gene end by 7 bases; junction bases not matched to a gene: 12. The V gene's germline CDR1 is DFQATT and CDR2 SNEGSKA (reference sequence). This CDR3 is built from 15 residues. The CDR3 DNA sequence: TGCAGTGCTAGTGGCGGGAGAACCCCTATGAATGAGCAGTTCTTC. It yields the protein CSASGGRTPMNEQFF.

The rearrangement links TRBV5-6 to TRBJ2-7; 7 nucleotides match TRBD2. The V and J ends lost 3 bases and 3 bases, in that order; junction bases with no gene match: 12. CDR3 length equals 16 residues. The germline CDR1 and CDR2 sequences are SGHDT and YYEEEE. The DNA of the CDR3 is TGTGCCAGCAGCTCGAACGGGCGGGGGAGTGTCTACGAGCAGTACTTC. The encoded protein is CASSSNGRGSVYEQYF.

The genes are TRBV18 and TRBJ1-5; 8 bases match TRBD1. With 5 bases clipped from V and 7 bases from J, the junction kept 10 bases outside the gene matches. The CDR3 is 15 residues long. From germline, CDR1 is KGHSH and CDR2 LQKENI. The CDR3: CASSLGQEGYQPQHF. CDR3 nucleotides: TGTGCCAGCTCATTGGGACAGGAGGGATACCAGCCCCAGCATTTT.

J is TRBJ2-7 and V is TRBV5-1; 9 positions match TRBD2. Germline V gives CDR1 SGHRS, CDR2 YFSETQ. Trimming removed 7 bases from V and 4 bases from J; junction bases left unmatched: 9. The CDR3 consists of 14 residues. This chain's CDR3 is CASSVAGVAYEQYF. CDR3 sequence (DNA): TGCGCCAGCTCAGTAGCGGGAGTGGCGTACGAGCAGTACTTC.

The V gene is TRBV2, the J gene TRBJ1-3, with TRBD1 identical over 9 bases. This CDR3 contains 15 residues. Germline-derived CDR1 and CDR2 are SNHLY and FYNNEI. Trimming removed 9 bases from V and 6 bases from J; junction bases left unmatched: 12. In DNA form, the CDR3 reads TGTGCCAGTCTAAAGGACAGGGGATCACCAAACACCATATATTTT. Amino acid sequence: CASLKDRGSPNTIYF.

The CDR3 nucleotides read TGTGCCAGCAGCGAAAGCGGGGCTGGGGCGCAGTATTTT. It translates to CASSESGAGAQYF. V is TRBV9 and J is TRBJ2-3; 7 bases map to TRBD2. The V gene's germline CDR1 is SGDLS and CDR2 YYNGEE. This CDR3 spans 13 amino acids. Losses at the gene ends were 3 bases for V and 10 bases for J; bases not matched to a gene: 8.

V usage is TRBV21-1 and J usage is TRBJ1-4; TRBD1, the table's D call, was not compared with the DNA. TRBV21-1 is a pseudogene. The CDR3 contains 15 residues. The CDR3 here is CASSTVRQGEAKLFF. The CDR3 DNA is TGTGCCAGCAGCACCGTACGACAGGGGGAGGCAAAACTGTTTTTT.

CDR3 protein: CAWTRGGANYGYTF. CDR3 DNA: TGTGCCTGGACCCGAGGGGGGGCAAACTATGGCTACACCTTC. The V and J genes are TRBV30 and TRBJ1-2, with a weak D call TRBD1 (6 bases). The CDR3 has 14 amino acids. The V and J ends lost 4 bases and 2 bases respectively, with 14 bases between them. The V gene's germline CDR1 is GTSNPN and CDR2 SVGIG (reference sequence).

J is TRBJ1-4 and V is TRBV2; D gene uncertain. From germline, CDR1 is SNHLY and CDR2 FYNNEI. Trimming took off 8 bases at V and 7 bases at J, with 14 bases between the two ends. The CDR3 sequence is 13 residues long. The chain's CDR3 is CASEQEVGEKLFF. The CDR3 coding sequence is TGTGCCAGCGAGCAAGAGGTTGGTGAAAAACTGTTTTTT.

The J gene is TRBJ2-1, the V gene TRBV19; D is undetermined. CDR1 is LNHDA and CDR2 is SQIVND in the germline V gene (reference sequence). The germline V and J ends were trimmed by 2 bases and 3 bases, with 8 bases remaining between them. The CDR3 spans 14 residues. In DNA form, the CDR3 reads TGTGCCAGTAGTATATCACCCGGCTACAATGAGCAGTTCTTC. Protein: CASSISPGYNEQFF. The whole variable domain, remainder taken from reference TRBV19 and TRBJ2-1, is DGGITQSPKYLFRKEGQNVTLSCEQNLNHDAMYWYRQDPGQGLRLIYYSQIVNDFQKGDIAEGYSVSREKKESFPLTVTSAQKNPTAFYLCASSISPGYNEQFFGPGTRLTVL.

V gene TRBV28 combines with J gene TRBJ2-7; 8 positions agree with TRBD2. From germline, CDR1 is MDHEN and CDR2 SYDVKM. The CDR3 consists of 11 residues. J lost 6 bases, V lost 7 bases, and 2 bases had no gene match. The CDR3 DNA reads as TGTGCCAGCACGCGGGAGGTCGAGCAGTACTTC. Its protein is CASTREVEQYF.

V gene TRBV9 combines with J gene TRBJ1-4; no clear D. Between the trimmed V and J ends, which lost 4 bases and 3 bases, there was a span of 13 bases. The germline V gene encodes CDR1 SGDLS and CDR2 YYNGEE. CDR3 length: 15 residues. The CDR3 sequence is CASSSGPGANEKLFF. The CDR3 DNA follows: TGTGCCAGCAGCTCAGGACCCGGGGCTAATGAAAAACTGTTTTTT.

V and J are TRBV7-8 and TRBJ2-1; no definite D call. The CDR3 is made up of 13 amino acids. The V end lost 1 base, the J end lost 5 bases, and 6 bases lay between the germline ends. CDR1 SGHVS and CDR2 FQNEAQ come from the germline V gene. The CDR3 nucleotides read TGTGCCAGCAGCTTAGGGCTTAACAATGAGCAGTTCTTC. It yields the protein CASSLGLNNEQFF. The whole variable domain, remainder taken from reference TRBV7-8 and TRBJ2-1, is GAGVSQSPRYKVAKRGQDVALRCDPISGHVSLFWYQQALGQGPEFLTYFQNEAQLDKSGLPSDRFFAERPEGSVSTLKIQRTQQEDSAVYLCASSLGLNNEQFFGPGTRLTVL.

This clone was counted between two and nine times. In the same sample, other DNA sequences code for this CDR3. The chain carries TRBV28 and TRBJ1-6; D perhaps matches TRBD1 (5 bases). In germline, CDR1 is MDHEN, CDR2 SYDVKM. The CDR3 extends over 13 amino acids. Deletions cut 2 bases from V and 7 bases from J, with 6 bases between. CDR3 loop: CASSLDRNSPLHF. DNA of the CDR3: TGTGCCAGCAGTTTAGACAGAAATTCACCCCTCCACTTT.

The chain combines TRBV27 with TRBJ2-1; 7 bases align to TRBD1. The CDR3 extends over 17 amino acids. The ends lost 5 bases at V and 0 bases at J; junction bases unmatched: 10. Germline CDR1 is MNHEY and CDR2 is SMNVEV (reference sequence). The CDR3 loop is CASSPDLWDSSYNEQFF. As DNA, the CDR3 is TGTGCCAGCAGTCCCGACTTGTGGGACAGCTCCTACAATGAGCAGTTCTTC.

The chain couples TRBV12-5 to TRBJ1-6; 10 bases map to TRBD1. Germline CDR1 LGHNT, CDR2 FRNRAP. The CDR3 sequence is 16 residues long. Trimming removed 5 bases from V and 5 bases from J; junction bases left unmatched: 6. CDR3 sequence: CASGPPGQGNNSPLHF. In DNA, the CDR3 is TGTGCTAGTGGTCCGCCGGGACAGGGGAATAATTCACCCCTCCACTTT. Full variable domain (missing parts from reference TRBV12-5 and TRBJ1-6): DARVTQTPRHKVTEMGQEVTMRCQPILGHNTVFWYRQTMMQGLELLAYFRNRAPLDDSGMPKDRFSAEMPDATLATLKIQPSEPRDSAVYFCASGPPGQGNNSPLHFGNGTRLTVT.

This clone was seen only once. CDR3 coding DNA: TGTGCCAGCTCACCACCTAACTCTCCGGGACTAACTAATGAAAAACTGTTTTTT. It specifies CASSPPNSPGLTNEKLFF. The J gene is TRBJ1-4, the V gene TRBV18, with D maybe TRBD1 (5 bases). Germline CDR1 reads KGHSH; CDR2 reads LQKENI. Trimming removed 0 bases from V and 1 base from J, with 15 bases in between. The length of the CDR3 is 18 residues.

The CDR3 loop is CASSSPFPNYAQQYF. The CDR3 bases are TGTGCCAGCAGCTCGCCCTTTCCGAACTATGCTCAGCAGTACTTC. V and J are TRBV5-8 and TRBJ2-7; D is unclear. The CDR3 spans 15 residues. Germline V CDR1 and CDR2: SGHTS, YDEGEE. V was trimmed by 3 bases and J by 8 bases, leaving 21 bases between them.